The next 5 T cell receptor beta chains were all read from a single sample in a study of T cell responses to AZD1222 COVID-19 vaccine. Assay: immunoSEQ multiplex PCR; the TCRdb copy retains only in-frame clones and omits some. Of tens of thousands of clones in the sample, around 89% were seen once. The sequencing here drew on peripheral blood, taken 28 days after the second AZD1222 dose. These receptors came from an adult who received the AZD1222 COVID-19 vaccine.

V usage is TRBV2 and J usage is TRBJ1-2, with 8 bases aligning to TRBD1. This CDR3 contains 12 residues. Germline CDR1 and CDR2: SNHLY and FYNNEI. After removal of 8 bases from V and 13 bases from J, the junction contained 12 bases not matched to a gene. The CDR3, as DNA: TGTGCCAGCGACAGGGGATCTATAGGTTGCACCTTC. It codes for CASDRGSIGCTF.

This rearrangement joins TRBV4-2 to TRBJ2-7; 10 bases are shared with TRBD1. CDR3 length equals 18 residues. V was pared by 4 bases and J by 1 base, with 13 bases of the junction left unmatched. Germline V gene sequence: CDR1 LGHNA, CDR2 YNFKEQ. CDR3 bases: TGTGCCAGCAGCCTCCACGACGGACCGGGACAGGGGTCCTACGAGCAGTACTTC. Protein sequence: CASSLHDGPGQGSYEQYF.

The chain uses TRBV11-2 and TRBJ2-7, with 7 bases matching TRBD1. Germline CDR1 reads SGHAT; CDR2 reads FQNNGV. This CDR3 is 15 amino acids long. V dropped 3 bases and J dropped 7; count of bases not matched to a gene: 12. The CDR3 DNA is TGTGCCAGCAGCTTTCAAGAAGAGACAGGGCGTGAGCAGTACTTC. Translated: CASSFQEETGREQYF. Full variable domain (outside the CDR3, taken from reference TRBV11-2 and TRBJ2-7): EAGVAQSPRYKIIEKRQSVAFWCNPISGHATLYWYQQILGQGPKLLIQFQNNGVVDDSQLPKDRFSAERLKGVDSTLKIQPAKLEDSAVYLCASSFQEETGREQYFGPGTRLTVT.

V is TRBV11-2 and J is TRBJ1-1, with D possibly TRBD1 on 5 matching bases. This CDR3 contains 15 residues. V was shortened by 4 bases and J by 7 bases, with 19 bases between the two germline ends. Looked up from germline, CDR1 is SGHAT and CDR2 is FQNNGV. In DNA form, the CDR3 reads TGTGCCAGCAGCTCCAGCGGGGCAGGGAAGAATGAAGCTTTCTTT. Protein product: CASSSSGAGKNEAFF.

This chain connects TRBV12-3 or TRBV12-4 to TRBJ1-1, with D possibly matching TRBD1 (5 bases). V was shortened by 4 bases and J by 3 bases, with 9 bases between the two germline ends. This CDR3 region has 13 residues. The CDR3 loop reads CASSSKGYTEAFF. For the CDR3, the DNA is TGTGCCAGCAGTTCTAAGGGGTACACTGAAGCTTTCTTT.